The rows below give T cell receptor beta chains drawn from one sample of a study of blood T cell repertoires in COVID-19. Method: immunoSEQ multiplex PCR; TCRdb's copy keeps in-frame clones and lacks some. The repertoire holds around 100,000 clones, about 80% seen once, with about 7.3% in the top ten. The sequenced sample was peripheral blood. The receptors were gathered from a middle-aged woman with acute or convalescent COVID-19. Both conserved end residues are part of each CDR3. The D gene is left open where the match is weak. The size entry is marked missing in some rows and otherwise reads once, few, many or a size class.

d_call	j_call	v_call	clone_size	cdr3_nt	cdr3_aa
NA	TRBJ1-1	TRBV3-1/TRBV3-2	NA	TGTGCCAGCAGCAAACACGACAGGAGTACTGAAGCTTTCTTT	CASSKHDRSTEAFF
NA	TRBJ2-2	TRBV9	NA	TGTGCCAGCAGCGCTTCGAACACCGGGGAGCTGTTTTTT	CASSASNTGELFF
NA	TRBJ1-5	TRBV7-2	NA	TGTGCCAGCAGCTTCCCTAGTGGGCCCCAGCATTTT	CASSFPSGPQHF
NA	TRBJ1-4	TRBV18	NA	TGTGCCAGCTCACTTGACCAGGGTGAAAAACTGTTTTTT	CASSLDQGEKLFF
TRBD1	TRBJ2-2	TRBV9	NA	TGTGCCAGCAGCGCCCGACAGGGGGCGCGAAATCTTCGTGGCGGGGAGCTGTTTTTT	CASSARQGARNLRGGELFF
TRBD1	TRBJ2-7	TRBV19	NA	TGTGCCAGTAGTATTACCGGGACAGGGGACTACGAGCAGTACTTC	CASSITGTGDYEQYF
NA	TRBJ1-1	TRBV29-1	NA	TGCAGCGTTGATAGGGGGGGGAGCACTGAAGCTTTCTTT	CSVDRGGSTEAFF
NA	TRBJ2-7	TRBV5-4	NA	TGTGCCAGCCCCTACCGCAGGGGATGGAGAACCGAGCAGTACTTC	CASPYRRGWRTEQYF
TRBD1	TRBJ2-7	TRBV6-1	NA	TGTGCCAGCAGTGAATTTGGGGACAGGACCTACGAGCAGTACTTC	CASSEFGDRTYEQYF
TRBD1	TRBJ1-2	TRBV27	NA	TGTGCCAGCAGTTTCCGGGGACAGGGCGGGGGCTACACCTTC	CASSFRGQGGGYTF
TRBD2	TRBJ2-1	TRBV5-1	once	TGCGCCAGCAGCTTGGGTACTAGCGGGCGGGGTGAGGAGCAGTTCTTC	CASSLGTSGRGEEQFF
NA	TRBJ1-1	TRBV28	NA	TGTGCCACCTACTTGGGGGCGAGGGGGACTGAAGCTTTCTTT	CATYLGARGTEAFF
TRBD2	TRBJ2-5	TRBV5-8	NA	TGTGCCAGCAGCTTGGCTTCTAGCGGCTTATGGGAGACCCAGTACTTC	CASSLASSGLWETQYF
NA	TRBJ1-5	TRBV4-1	NA	TGCGCCAGCAGCCAAGAGCCGTATGGGCGGGATCAGCCCCAGCATTTT	CASSQEPYGRDQPQHF
TRBD1	TRBJ2-1	TRBV5-8	NA	TGTGCCAGCAGCTTGGTGGGACAGGGGGCAGAATCGTACAATGAGCAGTTCTTC	CASSLVGQGAESYNEQFF
NA	TRBJ1-3	TRBV19	NA	TGTGCCAGTATTGGGAGGGGACGGACCTCCTCTGGAAACACCATATATTTT	CASIGRGRTSSGNTIYF
TRBD1	TRBJ1-5	TRBV2	once	TGTGCCAGCAGCCCATCCGGGACAGGTGAGCAGCCCCAGCATTTT	CASSPSGTGEQPQHF
NA	TRBJ1-3	TRBV25-1	NA	TGTGCCAGCAGTGACAGGGCCCCAAGCTCTGGAAACACCATATATTTT	CASSDRAPSSGNTIYF
TRBD2	TRBJ2-7	TRBV6-4	few	TGTGCCAGCAGTTTAAACGGGGGGACCTCCTACGAGCAGTACTTC	CASSLNGGTSYEQYF
NA	TRBJ1-2	TRBV5-1	NA	TGCGCCAGCACCCTTGGGGGGACGGCAAACTATGGCTACACCTTC	CASTLGGTANYGYTF
NA	TRBJ2-7	TRBV6-2/TRBV6-3	NA	TGTGCCAGCAGCCGGACTAACGAGCAGTACTTC	CASSRTNEQYF
TRBD1	TRBJ1-1	TRBV29-1	NA	TGCAGCGTTGAAGGCCAGGGGGCATTGAAGAACACTGAAGCTTTCTTT	CSVEGQGALKNTEAFF
TRBD1	TRBJ2-7	TRBV6-5	NA	TGTGCCAGCAGGTACCGGGACAGGGGATCCTACGAGCAGTACTTC	CASRYRDRGSYEQYF
NA	TRBJ1-4	TRBV7-9	few	TGTGCCAGCAGCTCACTTGGGCTCTGGAAACTGTTTTTT	CASSSLGLWKLFF
NA	TRBJ2-2	TRBV5-1	NA	TGCGCCAGCAGAAAGCAGGCCGCCACCGGGGAGCTGTTTTTT	CASRKQAATGELFF
TRBD1	TRBJ1-2	TRBV5-1	NA	TGCGCCAGCAGCCTGACGACAGGGTATGGCTACACCTTC	CASSLTTGYGYTF
NA	TRBJ2-5	TRBV9	NA	TGTGCCAGCAGCGTAGGCGATCAGGGCGGGGCTCAAGAGACCCAGTACTTC	CASSVGDQGGAQETQYF
TRBD2	TRBJ2-1	TRBV27	NA	TGTGCCAGCGGGACTAGCGGGTACGGAAACAATGAGCAGTTCTTC	CASGTSGYGNNEQFF
TRBD1	TRBJ1-4	TRBV9	once	TGTGCCAGCAACCCCGCAGGGGGCCATGAAAAACTGTTTTTT	CASNPAGGHEKLFF
NA	TRBJ2-7	TRBV25-1	NA	TGTGCCAGCAGTGACTTCAGCAGGACCTACGAGCAGTACTTC	CASSDFSRTYEQYF
NA	TRBJ2-7	TRBV7-9	NA	TGTGCCAGCAGCTTAGCAAGGGGCGAGCAGTACTTC	CASSLARGEQYF
NA	TRBJ1-6	TRBV14	few	TGTGCCAGCAGGCAGGGAGGGACGGGTTCACCCCTCCACTTT	CASRQGGTGSPLHF
NA	TRBJ2-2	TRBV7-2	NA	TGTGCCAGCAGCTCAAGAGTATGGAACACCGGGGAGCTGTTTTTT	CASSSRVWNTGELFF
NA	TRBJ2-7	TRBV11-2	NA	TGTGCCAGCAGCTCCGGCGGGGGCCACGAGCAGTACTTC	CASSSGGGHEQYF
NA	TRBJ2-3	TRBV19	NA	TGTGCCAGTAGTAGGACAATACCCCCGGATACGCAGTATTTT	CASSRTIPPDTQYF